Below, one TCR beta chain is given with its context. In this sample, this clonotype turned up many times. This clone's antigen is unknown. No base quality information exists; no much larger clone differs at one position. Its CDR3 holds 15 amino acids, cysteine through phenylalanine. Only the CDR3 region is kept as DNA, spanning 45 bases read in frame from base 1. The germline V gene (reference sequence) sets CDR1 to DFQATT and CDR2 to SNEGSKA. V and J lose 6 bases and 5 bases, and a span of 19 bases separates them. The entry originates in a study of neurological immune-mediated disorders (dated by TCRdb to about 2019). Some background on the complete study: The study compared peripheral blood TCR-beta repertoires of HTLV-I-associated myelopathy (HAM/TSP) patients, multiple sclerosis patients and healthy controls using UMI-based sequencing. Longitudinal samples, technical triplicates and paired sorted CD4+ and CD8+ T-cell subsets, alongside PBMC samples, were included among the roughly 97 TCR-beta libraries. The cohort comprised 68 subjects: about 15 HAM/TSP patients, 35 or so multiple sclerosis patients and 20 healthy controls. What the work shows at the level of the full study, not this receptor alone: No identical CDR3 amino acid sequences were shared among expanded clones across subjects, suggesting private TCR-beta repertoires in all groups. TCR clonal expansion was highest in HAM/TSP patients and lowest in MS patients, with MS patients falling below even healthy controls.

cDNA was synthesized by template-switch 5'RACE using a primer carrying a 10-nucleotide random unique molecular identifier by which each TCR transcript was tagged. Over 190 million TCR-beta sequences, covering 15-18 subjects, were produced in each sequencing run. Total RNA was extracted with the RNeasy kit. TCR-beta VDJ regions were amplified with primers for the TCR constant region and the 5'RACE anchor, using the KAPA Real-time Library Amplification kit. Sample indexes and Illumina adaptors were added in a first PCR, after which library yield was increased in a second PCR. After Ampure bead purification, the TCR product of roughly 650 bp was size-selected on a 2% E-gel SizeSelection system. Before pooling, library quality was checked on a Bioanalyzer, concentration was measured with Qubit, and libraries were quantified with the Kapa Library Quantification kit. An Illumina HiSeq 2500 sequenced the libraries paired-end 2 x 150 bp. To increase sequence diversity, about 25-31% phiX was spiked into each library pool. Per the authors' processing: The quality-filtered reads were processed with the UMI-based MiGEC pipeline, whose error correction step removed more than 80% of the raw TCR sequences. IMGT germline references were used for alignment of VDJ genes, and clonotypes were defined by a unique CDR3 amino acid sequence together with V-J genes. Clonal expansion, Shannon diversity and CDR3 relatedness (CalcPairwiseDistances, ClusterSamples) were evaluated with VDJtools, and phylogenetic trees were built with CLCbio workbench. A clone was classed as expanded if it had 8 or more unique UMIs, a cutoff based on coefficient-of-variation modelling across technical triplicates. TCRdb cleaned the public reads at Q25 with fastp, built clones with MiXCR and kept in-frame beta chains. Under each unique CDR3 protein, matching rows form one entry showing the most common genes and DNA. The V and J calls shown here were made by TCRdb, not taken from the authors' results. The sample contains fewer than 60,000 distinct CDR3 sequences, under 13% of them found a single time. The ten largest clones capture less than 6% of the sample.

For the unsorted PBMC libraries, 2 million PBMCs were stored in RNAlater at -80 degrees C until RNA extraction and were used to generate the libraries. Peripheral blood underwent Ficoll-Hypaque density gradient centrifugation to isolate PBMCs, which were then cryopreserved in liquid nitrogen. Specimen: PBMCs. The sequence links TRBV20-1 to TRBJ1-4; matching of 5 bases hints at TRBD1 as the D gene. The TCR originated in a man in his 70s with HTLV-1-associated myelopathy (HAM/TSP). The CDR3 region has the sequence CSAPTAGAANEKLFF. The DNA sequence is TGCAGTGCCCCGACCGCCGGGGCAGCAAATGAAAAACTGTTTTTT.